This entry lists 14 T cell receptor beta chains sequenced from one sample in a study of blood T cells in healthy people across ages. A sample-barcoded 5' primer and a J-beta primer mix were used in a second PCR of about 6 to 11 cycles. TCRdb ran MiXCR on the 5' RACE reads and lists one entry per CDR3 protein. The repertoire includes approximately 800,000 distinct CDR3 sequences, about 53% of them detected once, and approximately 40% sits in the top ten. The sample was blood. The receptors come from a man older than 75 in good health.

This clonotype was recorded once. This chain links TRBV12-3 or TRBV12-4 with TRBJ2-3; 8 bases line up with TRBD1. The CDR3 sequence is 19 residues long. The J segment lost 14 bases and the V segment lost 1 base, leaving 26 bases of the junction unmatched. The CDR3 spells CASSLEVLTGTGGHRYTYF. In DNA form, the CDR3 reads TGTGCCAGCAGTTTAGAAGTCCTAACCGGGACAGGAGGGCACAGATACACGTATTTT.

This clonotype was detected a few times. The genes are TRBV29-1 and TRBJ1-2, with D tentatively TRBD1 (5 bases). CDR3 length: 13 amino acids. V lost 3 bases, J lost 4 bases, and 12 bases lay in between. CDR1 and CDR2 (germline): SQVTM, ANQGSEA. The CDR3 loop reads CSVEPTVSYGYTF. The CDR3 bases are TGCAGCGTTGAGCCGACAGTTTCCTATGGCTACACCTTC.

The V call is TRBV7-2, the J call TRBJ2-1; TRBD2 is a possible D gene (5 bases). Germline CDR1 reads SGHTA; CDR2 reads FQGNSA. Trimming pared 1 base from V and 6 bases from J, leaving 10 bases between. This CDR3 comprises 14 residues. The CDR3 DNA reads TGTGCCAGCAGCTTAGAGTCCGGGATCAATGAGCAGTTCTTC. Translation gives CASSLESGINEQFF.

The V call is TRBV11-2, the J call TRBJ1-2; D uncertain. There are 17 residues in the CDR3. Germline CDR1 SGHAT, CDR2 FQNNGV. Trimming left V 5 bases short and J 2 bases short, with 21 bases between. The CDR3 sequence: CASSPHLAVGENYGYTF. The CDR3 nucleotides are TGTGCCAGCAGCCCTCACTTGGCAGTGGGAGAGAACTATGGCTACACCTTC.

This clonotype occurred a few times. This sequence joins TRBV20-1 and TRBJ2-7, with a weak D call TRBD1 (7 bases). V lost 7 bases to trimming and J lost 6 bases, with 19 bases between them. The CDR3 is made up of 13 amino acids. From germline, CDR1 is DFQATT and CDR2 SNEGSKA (reference sequence). CDR3 region: CSVGGPTGVEQYF. For the CDR3, the DNA is TGCAGTGTTGGGGGGCCAACAGGGGTCGAGCAGTACTTC.

J is TRBJ1-2 and V is TRBV20-1; 9 nucleotides agree with TRBD1. Germline values: CDR1 DFQATT, CDR2 SNEGSKA (reference sequence). Trimming at V came to 5 bases and at J to 6 bases, leaving 7 bases not matched to a gene. This CDR3 has 13 residues. The CDR3 protein is CSASGTGSHGYTF. The DNA for the CDR3 is TGCAGTGCTTCCGGGACAGGGAGCCATGGCTACACCTTC.

A single count supports this clonotype. The V call is TRBV27, the J call TRBJ2-7; the match to TRBD2 covers 7 bases. The germline V gene encodes CDR1 MNHEY and CDR2 SMNVEV (reference sequence). This CDR3 is built from 15 residues. J lost 7 bases, V lost 0 bases, and 9 bases had no gene match. The CDR3 loop is CASSLSAGESNEQYF. Here the CDR3 DNA reads TGTGCCAGCAGTTTATCTGCGGGAGAATCCAATGAGCAGTACTTC.

This clonotype was observed a few times. This chain links TRBV6-6 with TRBJ2-7; D is possibly TRBD1 or TRBD2 (5 bases each). Trimming stripped 4 bases from V and 0 bases from J, with 13 bases between. This CDR3 contains 15 residues. The germline gives CDR1 MNHNY, CDR2 SVGAGI (reference sequence). CDR3 DNA: TGTGCCAGCAGTTGGGGGACCGTCAGCTCCTACGAGCAGTACTTC. Translation: CASSWGTVSSYEQYF.

The J gene is TRBJ2-3, the V gene TRBV20-1, with 10 bases that match TRBD1. Germline CDR1 and CDR2: DFQATT and SNEGSKA (reference sequence). Trimming took 3 bases from V and 7 from J; bases not matched to a gene: 10. This CDR3 has 15 residues. Here the CDR3 reads CSARGGTGVENTQYF. In nucleotides, the CDR3 is TGCAGTGCTAGGGGGGGGACAGGGGTCGAAAATACGCAGTATTTT.

The table lists this clonotype with many counts. The J gene is TRBJ2-7, the V gene TRBV29-1, with TRBD1 identical over 7 bases. Germline V gene lookup returns CDR1 SQVTM and CDR2 ANQGSEA. V shed 2 bases, J shed 3 bases, and the junction held 1 base outside the gene matches. This CDR3 region has 12 residues. Here the CDR3 DNA reads TGCAGCGTTGAATACAGGGGCTACGAGCAGTACTTC. Protein: CSVEYRGYEQYF.

In the case of this clonotype: A read error may account for a junction end that differs from germline. The chain combines TRBV14 with TRBJ2-1; 8 bases align to TRBD2. This CDR3 contains 15 residues. CDR1 and CDR2 (germline): SGHDN, FVKESK. CDR3 nucleotides: TGTGCCAGCAGCCAACGGGAGGGGAACTACGATGAGCAGTTCTTC. The encoded protein is CASSQREGNYDEQFF.

This chain links TRBV20-1 with TRBJ2-1, with 11 bases aligning to TRBD2. This CDR3 has 14 amino acids. Germline-derived CDR1 and CDR2 are DFQATT and SNEGSKA (reference sequence). J lost 7 bases, V lost 6 bases, and 8 bases had no gene match. CDR3 in DNA: TGCAGTGCACTCACTAGCGGGAGCCAAAATGAGCAGTTCTTC. It is translated as CSALTSGSQNEQFF.

V gene TRBV21-1 combines with J gene TRBJ2-1; the D segment call TRBD2 is taken from the table without a DNA check. TRBV21-1 is deemed a pseudogene. CDR3 length equals 16 residues. The CDR3 DNA sequence: TGTGCCAGCAGCAAAGTTCTTAGCGGGGAATACAATGAGCAGTTCTTC. Its translation is CASSKVLSGEYNEQFF.

The rearrangement joins TRBV29-1 to TRBJ2-1; D is unresolved. CDR3 length: 16 residues. V was trimmed by 6 bases and J by 3 bases, leaving 21 bases between them. The germline V gene encodes CDR1 SQVTM and CDR2 ANQGSEA. The CDR3 sequence: CSVGFEATVSYNEQFF. The DNA for the CDR3 is TGCAGCGTGGGCTTTGAGGCCACCGTTAGCTACAATGAGCAGTTCTTC.